What follows describes a single T cell receptor (beta chain). These data originate in a study of CD8 T cells in Susac syndrome. An amount of RNA that ranged from roughly 0.5 to 1 ug was reverse transcribed with random hexamers. Amplification of the TCR beta CDR3 was carried out by immunoSEQ multiplex PCR, which spanned a total of 54 Vbeta and 13 Jbeta segments. TCRdb fed the immunoSEQ multiplex PCR reads into MiXCR, producing one record per CDR3 protein. The data contain about 150,000 distinct CDR3 sequences, around 96% of them singletons. Negative isolation yielded CD4+ and CD8+ T cells, and FACS enriched TEMRA cells. The V and J ends lost 6 bases and 0 bases respectively, with 22 bases between them. The CDR3 is made up of 17 amino acids. Germline CDR1 is DFQATT and CDR2 is SNEGSKA (reference sequence).

Sequenced sample: CD4+ T cells from PBMCs. This clonotype was obtained from a human donor with Susac syndrome. The J gene is TRBJ2-3, the V gene TRBV20-1, with D hard to call. This chain's CDR3 is CSALVLFTGSSTDTQYF. The CDR3 nucleotides are TGCAGTGCCCTAGTTCTCTTTACGGGCTCTAGCACAGATACGCAGTATTTT.